Listed below are T cell receptor beta chains from one sample, sequenced in a study of blood T cell repertoires in COVID-19. The table came from immunoSEQ multiplex PCR; TCRdb's copy has only in-frame clones and leaves some out. The table includes approximately 300,000 clones, about 90% detected once. Sequenced material: PBMCs or T cells enriched from blood (not recorded which). These receptors all stem from a woman in her 30s who had recovered from COVID-19. Both conserved end residues are part of each CDR3.

j_gene | v_gene | len | CDR3aa
TRBJ1-2 | TRBV5-4 | 15 | CASSQRQGANYGYTF
TRBJ1-1 | TRBV6-1 | 14 | CASSETGGNTEAFF
TRBJ1-2 | TRBV4-3 | 17 | CASSQGRETGLWRGYTF
TRBJ1-5 | TRBV12-3/TRBV12-4 | 13 | CASSFDREQPQHF
TRBJ2-2 | TRBV9 | 14 | CASSGGANTGELFF
TRBJ1-4 | TRBV18 | 14 | CASSPANADEKLFF
TRBJ1-3 | TRBV11-2 | 17 | CASSLWGRSSSGNTIYF
TRBJ1-2 | TRBV6-6 | 14 | CASSYSVSGLGYTF
TRBJ1-1 | TRBV2 | 12 | CASSRTDTEAFF
TRBJ1-1 | TRBV2 | 13 | CASSRAGDFEAFF
TRBJ1-4 | TRBV30 | 13 | CAWSVPPGEKLFF
TRBJ1-5 | TRBV5-8 | 14 | CASSLGQGDQPQHF
TRBJ2-2 | TRBV6-6 | 15 | CASSYSNSGTGELFF
TRBJ1-6 | TRBV11-2 | 15 | CASSQGAVYNSPLHF
TRBJ1-2 | TRBV30 | 11 | CAWSTGVGYTF
TRBJ1-5 | TRBV7-2 | 14 | CASSPMRVRGPQHF
TRBJ2-1 | TRBV5-1 | 11 | CASRADNEQFF